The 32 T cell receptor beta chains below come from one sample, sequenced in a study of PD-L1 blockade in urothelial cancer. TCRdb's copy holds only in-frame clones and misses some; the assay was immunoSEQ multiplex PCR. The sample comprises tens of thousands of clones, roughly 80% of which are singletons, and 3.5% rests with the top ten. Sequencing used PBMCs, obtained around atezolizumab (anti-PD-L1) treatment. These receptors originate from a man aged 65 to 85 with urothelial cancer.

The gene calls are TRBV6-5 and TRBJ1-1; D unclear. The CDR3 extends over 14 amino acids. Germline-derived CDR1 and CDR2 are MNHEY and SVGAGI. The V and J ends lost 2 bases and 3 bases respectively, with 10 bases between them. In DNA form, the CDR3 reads TGTGCCAGCAGTTACAACTCCCGAGACACTGAAGCTTTCTTT. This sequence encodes CASSYNSRDTEAFF.

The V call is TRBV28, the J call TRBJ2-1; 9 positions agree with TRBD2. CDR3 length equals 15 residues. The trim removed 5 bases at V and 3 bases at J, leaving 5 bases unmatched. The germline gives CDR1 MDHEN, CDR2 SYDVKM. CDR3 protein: CASSETSGNYNEQFF. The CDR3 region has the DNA TGTGCCAGCAGTGAGACTAGCGGAAACTACAATGAGCAGTTCTTC.

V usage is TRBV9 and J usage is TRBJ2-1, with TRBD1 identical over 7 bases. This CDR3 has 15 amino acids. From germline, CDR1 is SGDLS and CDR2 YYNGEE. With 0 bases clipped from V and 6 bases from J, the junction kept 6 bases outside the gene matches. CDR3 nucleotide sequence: TGTGCCAGCAGCGTAGGTGAGGGGGCGGCCAATGAGCAGTTCTTC. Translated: CASSVGEGAANEQFF.

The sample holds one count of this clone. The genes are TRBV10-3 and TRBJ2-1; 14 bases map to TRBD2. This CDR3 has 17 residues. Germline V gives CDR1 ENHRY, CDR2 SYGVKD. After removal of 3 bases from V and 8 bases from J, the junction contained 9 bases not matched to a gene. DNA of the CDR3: TGTGCCATCAGTGAAGCCTCCGGGACTAGCGGGAGCCATGAGCAGTTCTTC. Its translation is CAISEASGTSGSHEQFF.

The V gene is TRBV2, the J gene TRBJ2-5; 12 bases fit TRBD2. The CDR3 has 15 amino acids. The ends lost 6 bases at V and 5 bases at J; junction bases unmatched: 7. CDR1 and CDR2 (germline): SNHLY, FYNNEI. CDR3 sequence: CASRALAGGGETQYF. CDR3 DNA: TGTGCCAGCAGAGCCCTAGCGGGAGGGGGTGAGACCCAGTACTTC.

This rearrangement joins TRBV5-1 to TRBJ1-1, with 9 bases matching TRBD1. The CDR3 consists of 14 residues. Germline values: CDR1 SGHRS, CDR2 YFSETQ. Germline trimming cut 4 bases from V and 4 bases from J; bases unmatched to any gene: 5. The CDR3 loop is CASSPGQGSTEAFF. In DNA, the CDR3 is TGCGCCAGCAGCCCCGGACAGGGGAGCACTGAAGCTTTCTTT.

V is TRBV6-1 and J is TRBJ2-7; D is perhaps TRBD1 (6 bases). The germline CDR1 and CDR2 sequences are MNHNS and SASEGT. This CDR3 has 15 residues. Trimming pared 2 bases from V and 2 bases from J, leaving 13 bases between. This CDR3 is CASSENQGLAYEQYF. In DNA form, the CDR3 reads TGTGCCAGCAGTGAAAATCAGGGGCTGGCCTACGAGCAGTACTTC.

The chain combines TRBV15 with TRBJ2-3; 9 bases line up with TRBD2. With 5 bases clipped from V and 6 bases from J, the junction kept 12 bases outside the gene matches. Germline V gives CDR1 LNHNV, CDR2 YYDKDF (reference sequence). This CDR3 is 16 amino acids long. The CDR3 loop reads CATSQTSASGMDTQYF. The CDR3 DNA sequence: TGTGCCACCAGCCAAACTTCGGCTAGCGGGATGGATACGCAGTATTTT.

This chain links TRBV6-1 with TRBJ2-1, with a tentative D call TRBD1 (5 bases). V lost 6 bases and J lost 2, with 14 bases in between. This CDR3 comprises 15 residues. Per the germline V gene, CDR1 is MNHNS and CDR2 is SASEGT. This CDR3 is CASSVRWGPYNEQFF. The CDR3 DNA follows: TGTGCCAGCAGCGTAAGGTGGGGCCCCTACAATGAGCAGTTCTTC.

The CDR3 nucleotides read TGTGCCAGTAGTATAGATGCAGGGGAGCGCACCGGGGAGCTGTTTTTT. It codes for CASSIDAGERTGELFF. The chain employs TRBV19 and TRBJ2-2; possible D gene TRBD1, 6 bases. The ends were cut back, 0 bases at V and 4 bases at J, with 12 bases in the middle. Germline V CDR1 and CDR2: LNHDA, SQIVND (reference sequence). This CDR3 is built from 16 residues.

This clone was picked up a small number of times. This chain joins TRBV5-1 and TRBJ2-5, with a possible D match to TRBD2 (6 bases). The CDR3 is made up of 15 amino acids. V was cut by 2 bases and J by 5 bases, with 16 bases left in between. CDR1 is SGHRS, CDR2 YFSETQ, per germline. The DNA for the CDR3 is TGCGCCAGCAGCTTCGGCGGGGCCGAAGCGGAGACCCAGTACTTC. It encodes CASSFGGAEAETQYF.

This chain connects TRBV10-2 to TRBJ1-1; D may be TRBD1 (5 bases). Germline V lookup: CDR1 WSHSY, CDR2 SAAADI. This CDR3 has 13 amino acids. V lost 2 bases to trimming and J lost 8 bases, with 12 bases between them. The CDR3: CASSEQEGSEAFF. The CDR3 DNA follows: TGCGCCAGCAGTGAGCAGGAGGGGAGCGAAGCTTTCTTT.

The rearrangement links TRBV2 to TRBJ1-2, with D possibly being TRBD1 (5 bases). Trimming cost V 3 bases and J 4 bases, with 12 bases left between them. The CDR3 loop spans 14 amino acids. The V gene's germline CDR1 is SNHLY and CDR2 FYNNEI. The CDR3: CASSDEKGRYGYTF. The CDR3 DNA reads TGTGCCAGCAGTGATGAAAAGGGGCGCTATGGCTACACCTTC.

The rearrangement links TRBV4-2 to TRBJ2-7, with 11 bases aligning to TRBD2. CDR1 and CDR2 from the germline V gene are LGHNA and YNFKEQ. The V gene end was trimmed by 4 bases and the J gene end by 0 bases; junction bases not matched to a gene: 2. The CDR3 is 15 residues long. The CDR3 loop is CASSRLAGSSYEQYF. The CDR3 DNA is TGTGCCAGCAGCCGACTAGCGGGGAGCTCCTACGAGCAGTACTTC.

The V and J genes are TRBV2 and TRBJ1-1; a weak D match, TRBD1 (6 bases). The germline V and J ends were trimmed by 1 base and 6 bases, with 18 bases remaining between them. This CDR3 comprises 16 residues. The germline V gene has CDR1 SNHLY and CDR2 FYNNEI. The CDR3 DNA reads TGTGCCAGCAGTGAAGGGGGCCGGGGGGGCGCTTCTGAAGCTTTCTTT. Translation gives CASSEGGRGGASEAFF.

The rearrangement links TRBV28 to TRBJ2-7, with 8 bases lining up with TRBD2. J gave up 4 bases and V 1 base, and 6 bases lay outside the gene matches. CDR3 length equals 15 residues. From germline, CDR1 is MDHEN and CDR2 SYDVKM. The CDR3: CASSLSSGSLYEQYF. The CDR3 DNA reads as TGTGCCAGCAGTTTATCGAGCGGGAGTTTATACGAGCAGTACTTC.

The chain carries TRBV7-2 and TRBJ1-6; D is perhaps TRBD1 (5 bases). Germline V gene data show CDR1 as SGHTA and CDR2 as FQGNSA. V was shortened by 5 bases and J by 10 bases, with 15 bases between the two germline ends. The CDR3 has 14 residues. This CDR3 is CASSPPGRGSPLHF. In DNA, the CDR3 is TGTGCCAGCAGCCCCCCAGGGAGGGGATCACCCCTCCACTTT.

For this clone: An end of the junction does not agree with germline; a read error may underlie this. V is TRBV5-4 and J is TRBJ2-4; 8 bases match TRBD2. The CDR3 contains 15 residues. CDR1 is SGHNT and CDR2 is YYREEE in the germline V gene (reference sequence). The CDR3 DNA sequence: TGTGCCAACAGCTTGCCCGGGGGGGTGGGAAACATTCAGTACTTC. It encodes CANSLPGGVGNIQYF. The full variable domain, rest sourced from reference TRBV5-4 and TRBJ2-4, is ETGVTQSPTHLIKTRGQQVTLRCSSQSGHNTVSWYQQALGQGPQFIFQYYREEENGRGNFPPRFSGLQFPNYSSELNVNALELDDSALYLCANSLPGGVGNIQYFGAGTRLSVL.

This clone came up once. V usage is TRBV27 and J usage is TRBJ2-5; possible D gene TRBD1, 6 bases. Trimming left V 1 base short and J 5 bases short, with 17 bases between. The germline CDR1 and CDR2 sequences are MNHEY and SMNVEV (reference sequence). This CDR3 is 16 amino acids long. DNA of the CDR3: TGTGCCAGCAGTTTATATTATCCAGGGGCCGGGGAGACCCAGTACTTC. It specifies CASSLYYPGAGETQYF.

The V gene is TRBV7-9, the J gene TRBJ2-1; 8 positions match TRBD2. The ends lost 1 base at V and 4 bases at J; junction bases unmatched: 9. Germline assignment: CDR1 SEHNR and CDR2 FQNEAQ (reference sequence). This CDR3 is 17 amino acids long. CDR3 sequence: CASSLELGGRQYNEQFF. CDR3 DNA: TGTGCCAGCAGCTTAGAGCTCGGCGGGAGGCAGTACAATGAGCAGTTCTTC.

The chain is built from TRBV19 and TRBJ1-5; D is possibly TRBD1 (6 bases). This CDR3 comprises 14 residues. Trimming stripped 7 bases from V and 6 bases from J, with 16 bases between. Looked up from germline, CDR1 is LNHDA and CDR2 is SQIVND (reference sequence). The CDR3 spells CASTNRDGGQPQHF. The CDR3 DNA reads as TGTGCCAGTACCAACAGGGATGGCGGTCAGCCCCAGCATTTT. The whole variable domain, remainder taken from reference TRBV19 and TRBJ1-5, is DGGITQSPKYLFRKEGQNVTLSCEQNLNHDAMYWYRQDPGQGLRLIYYSQIVNDFQKGDIAEGYSVSREKKESFPLTVTSAQKNPTAFYLCASTNRDGGQPQHFGDGTRLSIL.

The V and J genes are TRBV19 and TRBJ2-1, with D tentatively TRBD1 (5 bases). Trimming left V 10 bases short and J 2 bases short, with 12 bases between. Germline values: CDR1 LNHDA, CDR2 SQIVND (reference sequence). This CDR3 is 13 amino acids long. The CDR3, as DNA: TGTGCCACTTATGGCAGGGCCTACAATGAGCAGTTCTTC. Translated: CATYGRAYNEQFF.

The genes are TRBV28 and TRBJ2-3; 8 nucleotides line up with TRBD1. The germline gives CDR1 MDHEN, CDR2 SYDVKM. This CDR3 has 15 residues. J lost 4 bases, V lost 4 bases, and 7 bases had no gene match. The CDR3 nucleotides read TGTGCCAGCAGTTCGGACAGGGAGCTCTCAGATACGCAGTATTTT. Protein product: CASSSDRELSDTQYF. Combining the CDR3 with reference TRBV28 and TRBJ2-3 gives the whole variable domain DVKVTQSSRYLVKRTGEKVFLECVQDMDHENMFWYRQDPGLGLRLIYFSYDVKMKEKGDIPEGYSVSREKKERFSLILESASTNQTSMYLCASSSDRELSDTQYFGPGTRLTVL.

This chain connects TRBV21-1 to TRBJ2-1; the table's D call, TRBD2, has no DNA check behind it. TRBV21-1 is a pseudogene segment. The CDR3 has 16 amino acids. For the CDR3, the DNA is TGTGCCAGCAGCCGACGACTAGCGGGAGGAAATAACGTTCGGTTCTTC. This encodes CASSRRLAGGNNVRFF.

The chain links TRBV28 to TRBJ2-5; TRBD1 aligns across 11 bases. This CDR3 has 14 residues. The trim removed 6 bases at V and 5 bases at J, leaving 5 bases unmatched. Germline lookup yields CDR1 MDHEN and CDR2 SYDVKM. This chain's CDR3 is CASSRTGGQETQYF. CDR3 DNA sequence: TGTGCCAGCAGCCGGACAGGGGGCCAGGAGACCCAGTACTTC.

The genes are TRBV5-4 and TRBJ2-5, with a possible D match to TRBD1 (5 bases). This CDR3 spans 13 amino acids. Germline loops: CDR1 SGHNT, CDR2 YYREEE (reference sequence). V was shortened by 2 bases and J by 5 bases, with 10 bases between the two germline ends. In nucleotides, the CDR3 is TGTGCCAGCAGCTTACCCCCAGGGGAGACCCAGTACTTC. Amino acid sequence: CASSLPPGETQYF.

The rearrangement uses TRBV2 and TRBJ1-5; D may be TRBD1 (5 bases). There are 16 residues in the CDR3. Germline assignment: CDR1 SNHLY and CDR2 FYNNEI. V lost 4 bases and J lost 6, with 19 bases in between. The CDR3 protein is CASSAARRGGSQPQHF. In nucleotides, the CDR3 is TGTGCCAGCAGTGCCGCTAGGAGGGGTGGGAGTCAGCCCCAGCATTTT.

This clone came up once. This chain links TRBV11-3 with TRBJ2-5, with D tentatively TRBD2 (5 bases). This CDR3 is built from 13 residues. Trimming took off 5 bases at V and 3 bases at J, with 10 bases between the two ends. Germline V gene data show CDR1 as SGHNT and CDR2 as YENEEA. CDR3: CASSRRDKETQYF. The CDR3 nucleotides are TGTGCCAGCAGCCGCCGGGATAAAGAGACCCAGTACTTC.

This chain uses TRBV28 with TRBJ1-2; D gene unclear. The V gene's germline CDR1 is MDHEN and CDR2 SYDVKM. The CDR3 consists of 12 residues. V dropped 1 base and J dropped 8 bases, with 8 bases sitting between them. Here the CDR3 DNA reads TGTGCCAGCAGTTTATCTGGCTGGGGCTACACCTTC. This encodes CASSLSGWGYTF.

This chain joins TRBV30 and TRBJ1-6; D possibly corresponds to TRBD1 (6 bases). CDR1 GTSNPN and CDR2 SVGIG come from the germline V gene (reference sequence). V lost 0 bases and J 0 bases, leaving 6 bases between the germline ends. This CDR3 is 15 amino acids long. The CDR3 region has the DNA TGTGCCTGGAGTGTAGGGGGCTCCTATAATTCACCCCTCCACTTT. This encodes CAWSVGGSYNSPLHF.

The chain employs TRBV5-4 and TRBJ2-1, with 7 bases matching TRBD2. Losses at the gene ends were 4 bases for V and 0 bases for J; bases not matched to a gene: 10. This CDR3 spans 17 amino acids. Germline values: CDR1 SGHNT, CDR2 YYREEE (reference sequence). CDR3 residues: CASSGGGIGTSYNEQFF. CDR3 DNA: TGTGCCAGCAGCGGGGGAGGGATCGGGACCTCCTACAATGAGCAGTTCTTC.

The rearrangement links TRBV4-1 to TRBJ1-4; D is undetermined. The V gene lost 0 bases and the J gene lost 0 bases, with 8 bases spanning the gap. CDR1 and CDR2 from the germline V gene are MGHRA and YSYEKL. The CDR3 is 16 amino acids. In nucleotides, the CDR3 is TGCGCCAGCAGCCAAGATTGGGCAACAACTAATGAAAAACTGTTTTTT. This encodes CASSQDWATTNEKLFF.